Given below is one TCR beta chain in context. Its matching antigen is unknown. V lost 5 bases, J lost 6 bases, and 3 bases stayed unmatched. This CDR3 is built from 12 residues. TCRdb recomputed clones from the PCR reads via MiXCR. This table has more than 15,000 clones, roughly 29% appearing once. The data were obtained in a study of metastatic and nonmetastatic thyroid tumors. At the level of the study: Both malignant and benign thyroid patients supplied peripheral blood and tumor or nodule tissue samples, across which the repertoires of these patients were then compared.

Study findings and constraints: In both blood and tumor samples, TCR beta diversity was reported significantly higher for malignant than benign nodules.

No patient had received any treatment before thyroid surgery. V gene TRBV12-3 or TRBV12-4 combines with J gene TRBJ2-7, with TRBD2 matching 8 bases. The specimen sequenced was tumor tissue. This receptor was obtained from a male donor with papillary thyroid cancer or a benign thyroid nodule (not recorded which). Some clones in this sample may be carry-over from other donors' samples. DNA of the CDR3: TGTGCCAGCAGTATCGGGGGGGCCGAGCAGTACTTC. Translating it yields CASSIGGAEQYF.